The 15 T cell receptor beta chains reported below all come from one sample, sequenced in a study of cytomegalovirus exposure and HLA in healthy donors. The PCR was carried out with 60 Vbeta primers and 13 Jbeta primers. Repertoires were generated with immunoSEQ multiplex PCR, while TCRdb's copy carries only in-frame clones and drops some. The sample consists of 130,000 or so clones, around 75% of them appearing once. Sequencing input: PBMCs. Receptor source: a man in his forties or fifties in good health and CMV-seronegative.

Concerning this clone: The same CDR3 can be traced to other DNA sequences in this sample. The chain uses TRBV30 and TRBJ1-5; a weak D match, TRBD1 (5 bases). V was clipped by 2 bases and J by 7 bases, with 9 bases between them. The germline CDR1 and CDR2 sequences are GTSNPN and SVGIG (reference sequence). This CDR3 is 12 amino acids long. CDR3 DNA: TGTGCCTGGAGTCCAGGGAACCAGCCCCAGCATTTT. Its translation: CAWSPGNQPQHF.

The chain carries TRBV5-1 and TRBJ2-1; maybe TRBD2 (6 bases). The V gene lost 9 bases and the J gene lost 3 bases, with 19 bases spanning the gap. The germline V gene encodes CDR1 SGHRS and CDR2 YFSETQ. CDR3 size: 15 residues. The CDR3, as DNA: TGCGCCACTAGAGCCCCGGGACTTAACTACAATGAGCAGTTCTTC. It encodes CATRAPGLNYNEQFF.

This rearrangement joins TRBV5-4 to TRBJ2-2; the match to TRBD1 covers 7 bases. The CDR3 is 14 amino acids. V dropped 2 bases and J dropped 6; count of bases not matched to a gene: 4. Germline loops: CDR1 SGHNT, CDR2 YYREEE (reference sequence). This chain's CDR3 is CASSFPQGAGELFF. The CDR3, as DNA: TGTGCCAGCAGCTTCCCGCAGGGGGCCGGGGAGCTGTTTTTT.

About this clone itself: This sample includes further DNA sequences coding for the same CDR3. The chain links TRBV4-1 to TRBJ1-2; 7 bases agree with TRBD1. The CDR3 sequence is 16 residues long. Germline V gene lookup returns CDR1 MGHRA and CDR2 YSYEKL. The trim removed 1 base at V and 1 base at J, leaving 6 bases unmatched. The CDR3 sequence is CASSQVPGQNNYGYTF. The CDR3 bases are TGCGCCAGCAGCCAAGTCCCGGGACAGAATAACTATGGCTACACCTTC.

The rearrangement joins TRBV19 to TRBJ2-5; TRBD2 might be the D (6 bases). The CDR3 is made up of 14 amino acids. The germline gives CDR1 LNHDA, CDR2 SQIVND (reference sequence). V was trimmed by 7 bases and J by 7 bases, leaving 19 bases between them. CDR3 sequence: CASKRRGGEGTQYF. The DNA for the CDR3 is TGTGCCAGTAAACGAAGGGGCGGGGAAGGGACCCAGTACTTC.

This chain joins TRBV7-9 and TRBJ2-5; 9 nucleotides match TRBD1. Germline CDR1 SEHNR, CDR2 FQNEAQ (reference sequence). This CDR3 contains 16 residues. V was pared by 5 bases and J by 3 bases, with 10 bases of the junction left unmatched. The CDR3 sequence: CASSGWDRVIEETQYF. The CDR3 DNA reads as TGTGCCAGCAGCGGGTGGGACAGGGTCATCGAAGAGACCCAGTACTTC. Drawing the rest from reference TRBV7-9 and TRBJ2-5, the complete variable domain is DTGVSQNPRHKITKRGQNVTFRCDPISEHNRLYWYRQTLGQGPEFLTYFQNEAQLEKSRLLSDRFSAERPKGSFSTLEIQRTEQGDSAMYLCASSGWDRVIEETQYFGPGTRLLVL.

The V gene is TRBV18, the J gene TRBJ2-3; 12 nucleotides align to TRBD2. V lost 0 bases to trimming and J lost 2 bases; unmatched junction nucleotides: 3. Per germline, CDR1 KGHSH and CDR2 LQKENI. CDR3 length: 17 residues. CDR3 protein: CASSPPPSGGDTDTQYF. The CDR3 DNA reads TGTGCCAGCTCACCACCCCCTAGCGGGGGGGACACAGATACGCAGTATTTT. Combining the CDR3 with reference TRBV18 and TRBJ2-3 gives the whole variable domain NAGVMQNPRHLVRRRGQEARLRCSPMKGHSHVYWYRQLPEEGLKFMVYLQKENIIDESGMPKERFSAEFPKEGPSILRIQQVVRGDSAAYFCASSPPPSGGDTDTQYFGPGTRLTVL.

In this sample, this clone turned up once. The V gene is TRBV5-1, the J gene TRBJ2-5, with TRBD1 identical over 8 bases. The DNA end favors TRBJ2-7, so the J call may be wrong. The germline V gene encodes CDR1 SGHRS and CDR2 YFSETQ. The CDR3 spans 15 residues. The CDR3 coding sequence is TGCGCCAGCAGCTTGGATGGACAGGGTCGCTACGAGCAGTACTTC. As protein: CASSLDGQGRYEQYF.

This clone was counted a single time. The gene calls are TRBV7-8 and TRBJ2-5; 9 bases align to TRBD1. Germline CDR1 and CDR2: SGHVS and FQNEAQ. The CDR3 extends over 15 amino acids. The V gene end was trimmed by 5 bases and the J gene end by 2 bases; junction bases not matched to a gene: 6. CDR3 sequence reads: CASSAGQGRQETQYF. The CDR3 DNA follows: TGTGCCAGCAGCGCAGGACAGGGGCGACAAGAGACCCAGTACTTC.

The V gene is TRBV6-5, the J gene TRBJ1-2; D is perhaps TRBD1 (5 bases). The CDR3 has 15 amino acids. V was pared by 7 bases and J by 10 bases, with 25 bases between. Looked up from germline, CDR1 is MNHEY and CDR2 is SVGAGI. The CDR3: CASTTMTRTNCDYTF. The CDR3 bases are TGTGCCAGCACCACAATGACTAGGACAAACTGCGACTACACCTTC.

The J gene is TRBJ1-5, the V gene TRBV5-5; 9 positions match TRBD1. This CDR3 comprises 17 residues. With 4 bases clipped from V and 1 base from J, the junction kept 9 bases outside the gene matches. CDR1 and CDR2 from the germline V gene are SGHKS and YYEKEE (reference sequence). CDR3 sequence reads: CASSPGTGILSNQPQHF. CDR3 sequence (DNA): TGTGCCAGCAGCCCCGGGACAGGGATTTTGAGCAATCAGCCCCAGCATTTT.

This clone was observed a handful of times. This sequence joins TRBV2 and TRBJ1-1; TRBD1 matches at 8 bases. The CDR3 has 13 residues. The germline V gene has CDR1 SNHLY and CDR2 FYNNEI. The V and J ends lost 4 bases and 7 bases, in that order; junction bases with no gene match: 5. For the CDR3, the DNA is TGTGCCAGCAGTGCCAGGGGGCGCAGTGAAGCTTTCTTT. Translated: CASSARGRSEAFF.

This chain links TRBV29-1 with TRBJ2-2; a weak D match, TRBD2 (6 bases). The CDR3 sequence is 13 residues long. Germline CDR1 and CDR2: SQVTM and ANQGSEA. Trimming pared 5 bases from V and 7 bases from J, leaving 14 bases between. The CDR3: CSVFGGWNGELFF. CDR3 DNA sequence: TGCAGCGTTTTTGGGGGGTGGAACGGGGAGCTGTTTTTT.

The CDR3 region has the DNA TGTGCCAGCTCACCACAGGGCCCAGGGGGGTTTGAGACCCAGTACTTC. It is translated as CASSPQGPGGFETQYF. The chain uses TRBV18 and TRBJ2-5; TRBD1 is a possible D gene (7 bases). CDR3 length equals 16 residues. Germline V lookup: CDR1 KGHSH, CDR2 LQKENI. V was pared by 1 base and J by 5 bases, with 17 bases between.

The chain couples TRBV29-1 to TRBJ1-1; TRBD1 matches 12 bases. In germline, CDR1 is SQVTM, CDR2 ANQGSEA. The CDR3 has 14 amino acids. V lost 6 bases and J lost 4; bases outside the gene matches: 6. CDR3 amino acids: CSVHMGQGATEAFF. In DNA, the CDR3 is TGCAGCGTCCACATGGGACAGGGGGCCACTGAAGCTTTCTTT.